This TCR beta chain was captured in a study of blood T cell repertoires in COVID-19. V was clipped by 6 bases and J by 4 bases, with 12 bases between them. The CDR3 has 13 residues. Original analysis: Nucleated cell number was recorded as an estimate derived from reference gene primer amplification. Profiled with immunoSEQ multiplex PCR; TCRdb holds only in-frame clones, not every one. That table gives V, J and clone size, and the DNA gave D and trimming. The sample includes 210,000 or so clones, around 90% of them seen just once. The J gene is TRBJ1-2, the V gene TRBV12-3 or TRBV12-4; weak D call: TRBD1 (6 bases). Input material: peripheral blood. The clonotype comes from a man aged 30 to 45 with acute or convalescent COVID-19. The CDR3 protein is CASSPTGTYGYTF. In DNA, the CDR3 is TGTGCCAGCAGCCCCACAGGGACCTATGGCTACACCTTC.